This passage covers 8 T cell receptor beta chains from one sample sequenced in a study of vaccination and CD4 T cells after COVID-19. Antigens for these TCRs are unknown. CD4+ T cells that had been cultured provided DNA sequenced with the Oncomine TCR Beta short-read assay. MiXCR, applied by TCRdb to the PCR reads, yields one record per CDR3 protein. The sample lists 14,000 or so distinct CDR3 sequences; roughly 31% were seen once. Treatment given: approximately nine-day PBMC culture with coronavirus spike peptide pools or control peptides (ViraFEST assay). Sequenced input: cultured CD4+ T cells from blood. These TCRs come from a human donor with COVID-19.

This clonotype was found a few times. The chain joins TRBV6-5 to TRBJ1-2; TRBD1 matches 7 bases. This CDR3 comprises 15 residues. Trimming removed 4 bases from V and 0 bases from J; junction bases left unmatched: 5. The germline gives CDR1 MNHEY, CDR2 SVGAGI. The CDR3 sequence is CASSSQGKANYGYTF. The CDR3 bases are TGTGCCAGCAGTTCACAGGGGAAGGCTAACTATGGCTACACCTTC.

The V call is TRBV6-1, the J call TRBJ2-7; D remains ambiguous. Germline loops: CDR1 MNHNS, CDR2 SASEGT. This CDR3 has 11 residues. V was shortened by 4 bases and J by 3 bases, with 4 bases between the two germline ends. The DNA of the CDR3 is TGTGCCAGCAGTGGGGGCTACGAGCAGTACTTC. As protein: CASSGGYEQYF.

This clonotype was picked up a small number of times. The V and J genes are TRBV12-3 or TRBV12-4 and TRBJ2-1; D uncertain. With 3 bases removed from V and 6 bases from J, the gap between germline ends came to 6 bases. The length of the CDR3 is 12 residues. CDR3 nucleotides: TGTGCCAGCAGTTTGGTCGGCAATGAGCAGTTCTTC. This codes for CASSLVGNEQFF.

V usage is TRBV23-1 and J usage is TRBJ1-1; weak D call: TRBD1 (5 bases). TRBV23-1 is recorded as an ORF, its role being uncertain. Deletions cut 8 bases from V and 4 bases from J, with 20 bases between. This CDR3 spans 15 amino acids. The CDR3 protein is CASQKDGGRVTEAFF. CDR3 in DNA: TGCGCCAGCCAAAAGGACGGGGGTAGGGTCACTGAAGCTTTCTTT.

J is TRBJ1-5 and V is TRBV19, with D tentatively TRBD1 (6 bases). Germline V gene lookup returns CDR1 LNHDA and CDR2 SQIVND (reference sequence). This CDR3 has 14 amino acids. The germline V and J ends were trimmed by 3 bases and 11 bases, with 17 bases remaining between them. The CDR3 DNA sequence: TGTGCCAGTAGTATGTTGTGGACAGTCGGAACCCAGCATTTT. Translating it yields CASSMLWTVGTQHF.

The chain has TRBV12-3 or TRBV12-4 and TRBJ2-1; TRBD1 or TRBD2 may be the D gene (5 bases each). The length of the CDR3 is 12 residues. Trimming stripped 5 bases from V and 9 bases from J, with 11 bases between. The CDR3 DNA is TGTGCCAGCAGTCGAGGGGTTACTGAGCAGTTCTTC. Residues: CASSRGVTEQFF.

This sequence joins TRBV6-4 and TRBJ2-1; 7 bases are shared with TRBD2. There are 14 residues in the CDR3. V was clipped by 6 bases and J by 4 bases; unmatched bases: 6. CDR1 MRHNA and CDR2 SNTAGT come from the germline V gene. Here the CDR3 DNA reads TGTGCCAGCAGCGCCCCAGCGGGGTACAATGAGCAGTTCTTC. Protein: CASSAPAGYNEQFF.

This clonotype occurred a few times. V is TRBV6-4 and J is TRBJ1-1; unclear D gene. V lost 8 bases and J 0 bases, leaving 10 bases between the germline ends. CDR1 is MRHNA, CDR2 SNTAGT, per germline. The CDR3 spans 13 residues. Here the CDR3 reads CASGSELNTEAFF. The CDR3 bases are TGTGCCAGCGGGTCGGAACTGAACACTGAAGCTTTCTTT.